The 30 T cell receptor beta chains below all came from one sample that was sequenced in a study of cytomegalovirus exposure and HLA in healthy donors. The table came from immunoSEQ multiplex PCR; TCRdb's copy has only in-frame clones and leaves some out. This sample yields fewer than 350,000 clones, of which 85% to 90% are seen a single time; around 0.92% belongs to the top ten. Sequencing input: PBMCs. These receptors all stem from a woman aged 18 to 35 in good health and CMV-seronegative.

The rearrangement joins TRBV28 to TRBJ2-2; 7 nucleotides match TRBD2. The CDR3 contains 15 residues. J gave up 5 bases and V 3 bases, and 6 bases lay outside the gene matches. Per germline, CDR1 MDHEN and CDR2 SYDVKM. Written as DNA, the CDR3 is TGTGCCAGCAGTTTCTGGCGGGAGACGACCGGGGAGCTGTTTTTT. It codes for CASSFWRETTGELFF.

This chain joins TRBV25-1 and TRBJ1-3; D gene unclear. V lost 5 bases and J lost 0, with 5 bases in between. Germline loops: CDR1 MGHDK, CDR2 SYGVNS. CDR3 length: 13 residues. CDR3 sequence reads: CASSRGSGNTIYF. CDR3 nucleotides: TGTGCCAGCAGTCGCGGCTCTGGAAACACCATATATTTT.

The V call is TRBV10-3, the J call TRBJ1-3; TRBD1 agrees at 7 bases. Trimming cost V 6 bases and J 5 bases; bases outside gene matches: 7. The length of the CDR3 is 14 residues. The V gene's germline CDR1 is ENHRY and CDR2 SYGVKD. The CDR3 sequence is CAIRELTGRNTIYF. The DNA for the CDR3 is TGTGCCATCAGGGAATTGACAGGGAGAAACACCATATATTTT.

The sample holds one count of this clone. The V gene is TRBV27, the J gene TRBJ2-5; possible D gene TRBD2, 5 bases. Germline V lookup: CDR1 MNHEY, CDR2 SMNVEV (reference sequence). This CDR3 is 12 amino acids long. The V gene lost 6 bases and the J gene lost 4 bases, with 9 bases spanning the gap. The CDR3 protein is CASRTGVETQYF. The DNA for the CDR3 is TGTGCCAGCAGAACCGGGGTAGAGACCCAGTACTTC.

The V gene is TRBV21-1, the J gene TRBJ1-2; TRBD1, the D gene given by the table, was not confirmed from the DNA. TRBV21-1 is listed as a pseudogene. This CDR3 is built from 18 residues. CDR3 sequence: CASNLPREQDLFNYGYTF. CDR3 coding DNA: TGTGCCAGCAACCTTCCTAGGGAACAGGATCTTTTCAACTATGGCTACACCTTC.

As for this clone: Sequence at one end of the junction differs from germline and may be a read error. The chain carries TRBV2 and TRBJ2-7; 8 bases align to TRBD1. Germline CDR1 reads SNHLY; CDR2 reads FYNNEI. This CDR3 comprises 13 residues. CDR3: CASMGDRTRAFDF. DNA for the CDR3: TGTGCCAGCATGGGGGACAGGACCAGGGCCTTTGACTTC.

The chain joins TRBV6-6 to TRBJ2-7; 12 bases are shared with TRBD1. The V segment lost 6 bases and the J segment 6 bases; nucleotides outside the gene matches: 6. Germline V CDR1 and CDR2: MNHNY, SVGAGI (reference sequence). This CDR3 is built from 14 residues. The CDR3 loop is CASRGTGGASEQYF. The CDR3 DNA follows: TGTGCCAGCAGGGGGACAGGGGGCGCGTCCGAGCAGTACTTC.

This chain uses TRBV10-1 with TRBJ1-1; D unclear. Germline V gives CDR1 WNHNN, CDR2 SYGVQD (reference sequence). Trimming shortened V by 2 bases and J by 3 bases, and 13 bases separated the two germline ends. The CDR3 has 15 residues. The CDR3 nucleotides read TGCGCCAGCAGTGAGCGGCCGACGGGGTACACTGAAGCTTTCTTT. Translation: CASSERPTGYTEAFF.

The rearrangement joins TRBV6-1 to TRBJ1-2, with D uncertain. Germline V gene sequence: CDR1 MNHNS, CDR2 SASEGT. V lost 1 base and J lost 0, with 12 bases in between. The CDR3 runs 16 residues. CDR3 nucleotides: TGTGCCAGCAGTGAAGGGGTACGTCTAGCTAACTATGGCTACACCTTC. Residues: CASSEGVRLANYGYTF.

This chain uses TRBV30 with TRBJ1-4; D may be TRBD1 (6 bases). The CDR3 is made up of 10 amino acids. The V end was cut by 8 bases, the J end by 10 bases, with 11 bases between. In germline, CDR1 is GTSNPN, CDR2 SVGIG (reference sequence). CDR3 residues: CATKQGKLFF. The CDR3 nucleotides read TGTGCCACAAAACAGGGAAAACTGTTTTTT. The variable domain in full, with the rest retrieved from reference TRBV30 and TRBJ1-4, is SQTIHQWPATLVQPVGSPLSLECTVEGTSNPNLYWYRQAAGRGLQLLFYSVGIGQISSEVPQNLSASRPQDRQFILSSKKLLLSDSGFYLCATKQGKLFFGSGTQLSVL.

The chain uses TRBV5-1 and TRBJ2-3; perhaps TRBD2 as D (5 bases). Looked up from germline, CDR1 is SGHRS and CDR2 is YFSETQ. The V end lost 4 bases, the J end lost 3 bases, and 21 bases lay between the germline ends. This CDR3 comprises 17 residues. In DNA form, the CDR3 reads TGCGCCAGCAGCGGGCTCTCGGGGTCGGTGGGGACAGATACGCAGTATTTT. Its protein is CASSGLSGSVGTDTQYF.

The chain has TRBV7-2 and TRBJ2-7; 10 bases align to TRBD1. The CDR3 extends over 16 amino acids. The V gene's germline CDR1 is SGHTA and CDR2 FQGNSA. V gave up 8 bases and J gave up 4 bases; unmatched junction bases: 14. As DNA, the CDR3 is TGTGCCAGCGGACGGACCGGGACAGGGGTATTATACGAGCAGTACTTC. Its protein product is CASGRTGTGVLYEQYF. Variable domain in full (rest from reference TRBV7-2 and TRBJ2-7): GAGVSQSPSNKVTEKGKDVELRCDPISGHTALYWYRQSLGQGLEFLIYFQGNSAPDKSGLPSDRFSAERTGGSVSTLTIQRTQQEDSAVYLCASGRTGTGVLYEQYFGPGTRLTVT.

The genes are TRBV5-1 and TRBJ1-2; the match to TRBD1 covers 7 bases. J gave up 4 bases and V 4 bases, and 7 bases lay outside the gene matches. Germline lookup yields CDR1 SGHRS and CDR2 YFSETQ. The CDR3 contains 14 residues. CDR3 nucleotides: TGCGCCAGCAGCAGGGACAGAGTTCTCTATGGCTACACCTTC. Its translation: CASSRDRVLYGYTF.

V usage is TRBV5-1 and J usage is TRBJ2-7, with TRBD2 matching 8 bases. CDR3 length: 15 amino acids. CDR1 SGHRS and CDR2 YFSETQ come from the germline V gene. J was trimmed by 3 bases and V by 1 base; bases with no gene match: 6. The CDR3 DNA sequence: TGCGCCAGCAGCTTGCCTGGTAGCGGGGTCTACGAGCAGTACTTC. It is translated as CASSLPGSGVYEQYF.

The chain has TRBV28 and TRBJ1-2; D unresolved. CDR1 MDHEN and CDR2 SYDVKM come from the germline V gene. Trimming pared 3 bases from V and 4 bases from J, leaving 9 bases between. The CDR3 covers 13 residues. The CDR3 DNA reads TGTGCCAGCAGTTTCGCAGCTAGCTATGGCTACACCTTC. Amino acid sequence: CASSFAASYGYTF.

The V call is TRBV6-5, the J call TRBJ1-1, with D uncertain. CDR1 MNHEY and CDR2 SVGAGI come from the germline V gene. This CDR3 is 14 amino acids long. Deletions cut 5 bases from V and 3 bases from J, with 13 bases between. The CDR3 loop reads CASSVKFGYTEAFF. In nucleotides, the CDR3 is TGTGCCAGCAGTGTGAAATTCGGGTACACTGAAGCTTTCTTT.

The J gene is TRBJ2-7, the V gene TRBV5-4, with 9 bases that match TRBD2. The CDR3 is made up of 17 amino acids. V trimming: 3 bases; J trimming: 6 bases; junction bases outside the gene matches: 16. Germline values: CDR1 SGHNT, CDR2 YYREEE (reference sequence). The CDR3 spells CASSSVAGELALREQYF. CDR3 nucleotides: TGTGCCAGCAGCTCAGTAGCGGGAGAACTGGCTTTACGCGAGCAGTACTTC.

The genes are TRBV2 and TRBJ2-1; TRBD2 is a possible D gene (6 bases). CDR1 is SNHLY and CDR2 is FYNNEI in the germline V gene. The CDR3 is 12 residues long. Trimming removed 7 bases at V and 6 bases at J, with 10 bases between. CDR3 nucleotide sequence: TGTGCCAGCATCGGGAGAGTCAATGAGCAGTTCTTC. This codes for CASIGRVNEQFF.

V and J are TRBV6-5 and TRBJ2-1, with 8 bases fitting TRBD1. The CDR3 is 14 residues long. CDR1 and CDR2 from the germline V gene are MNHEY and SVGAGI. Germline trimming cut 7 bases from V and 6 bases from J; bases unmatched to any gene: 8. The CDR3 loop is CASTDGQGSNEQFF. DNA of the CDR3: TGTGCCAGCACCGACGGACAGGGCTCCAATGAGCAGTTCTTC.

This chain joins TRBV4-3 and TRBJ2-2, with 7 nucleotides matching TRBD2. The CDR3 totals 16 residues. V lost 1 base and J lost 6; bases outside the gene matches: 8. Germline CDR1 LGHNA, CDR2 YSLEER. Here the CDR3 reads CASSQGSSGSSGELFF. Written as DNA, the CDR3 is TGCGCCAGCAGCCAAGGCTCTAGCGGCAGCTCCGGGGAGCTGTTTTTT.

In DNA form, the CDR3 reads TGCGCCAGCAGCCCAGCGGGGCAAGAGACCCAGTACTTC. Protein product: CASSPAGQETQYF. The rearrangement joins TRBV4-1 to TRBJ2-5; 7 bases align to TRBD2. The CDR3 loop spans 13 amino acids. V was clipped by 4 bases and J by 2 bases; unmatched bases: 1. Germline V gene data show CDR1 as MGHRA and CDR2 as YSYEKL.

This rearrangement joins TRBV5-1 to TRBJ1-5, with D possibly TRBD1 on 6 matching bases. This CDR3 comprises 17 residues. Trimming pared 3 bases from V and 4 bases from J, leaving 20 bases between. Per the germline V gene, CDR1 is SGHRS and CDR2 is YFSETQ. CDR3 in DNA: TGCGCCAGCAGCTCGGGACCCGGGCAGGGGTATAATCAGCCCCAGCATTTT. Its translation is CASSSGPGQGYNQPQHF.

The chain is built from TRBV28 and TRBJ2-5, with TRBD2 matching 9 bases. Germline CDR1 MDHEN, CDR2 SYDVKM. This CDR3 is 15 amino acids long. V lost 3 bases to trimming and J lost 7 bases; unmatched junction nucleotides: 9. The CDR3 DNA reads TGTGCCAGCAGTTTTGTCAGGGGGACTAGCCGGACCCAGTACTTC. Residues: CASSFVRGTSRTQYF.

This chain uses TRBV5-4 with TRBJ1-1; a weak D match, TRBD1 (6 bases). The CDR3 has 14 residues. From germline, CDR1 is SGHNT and CDR2 YYREEE (reference sequence). V was trimmed by 7 bases and J by 3 bases, leaving 16 bases between them. CDR3 coding DNA: TGTGCCAGCCGCCAAGGGGGTAGGGACACTGAAGCTTTCTTT. This codes for CASRQGGRDTEAFF.

The chain employs TRBV5-4 and TRBJ1-1; weak D call: TRBD1 (6 bases). V dropped 4 bases and J dropped 4 bases, with 14 bases sitting between them. In germline, CDR1 is SGHNT, CDR2 YYREEE (reference sequence). CDR3 size: 14 residues. The CDR3 nucleotides are TGTGCCAGCAGCCAGTCGACAGGAGGCACTGAAGCTTTCTTT. Its translation: CASSQSTGGTEAFF.

The genes are TRBV18 and TRBJ1-4; TRBD1 aligns across 7 bases. Germline-derived CDR1 and CDR2 are KGHSH and LQKENI. V trimming: 3 bases; J trimming: 6 bases; junction bases outside the gene matches: 10. The length of the CDR3 is 16 residues. Here the CDR3 reads CASSPQQGILDEKLFF. DNA for the CDR3: TGTGCCAGCTCACCTCAACAGGGGATTTTGGATGAAAAACTGTTTTTT.

The V and J genes are TRBV28 and TRBJ1-5, with D hard to call. Germline CDR1 is MDHEN and CDR2 is SYDVKM. Between the trimmed V and J ends, which lost 2 bases and 7 bases, there was a span of 15 bases. The CDR3 is 15 residues long. The CDR3: CASSLVVRSGQPQHF. The DNA of the CDR3 is TGTGCCAGCAGTTTAGTAGTACGTTCGGGGCAGCCCCAGCATTTT.

J is TRBJ2-5 and V is TRBV9; a weak D match, TRBD2 (5 bases). Trimming stripped 0 bases from V and 4 bases from J, with 19 bases between. The germline V gene encodes CDR1 SGDLS and CDR2 YYNGEE. The CDR3 is made up of 17 amino acids. Here the CDR3 DNA reads TGTGCCAGCAGCGTAGGCCCGGCGGGCGTGGCCACAGAGACCCAGTACTTC. Protein sequence: CASSVGPAGVATETQYF.

The chain joins TRBV7-2 to TRBJ1-5; 10 bases fit TRBD1. Per germline, CDR1 SGHTA and CDR2 FQGNSA. J gave up 0 bases and V 4 bases, and 12 bases lay outside the gene matches. The CDR3 loop spans 19 amino acids. Here the CDR3 DNA reads TGTGCCAGCAGCTCCCCCCACCGGGACAGGGGTTATAGCAATCAGCCCCAGCATTTT. This sequence encodes CASSSPHRDRGYSNQPQHF.

The chain couples TRBV10-1 to TRBJ2-3, with 8 bases that match TRBD2. The V segment lost 4 bases and the J segment 1 base; nucleotides outside the gene matches: 4. The CDR3 runs 15 residues. From germline, CDR1 is WNHNN and CDR2 SYGVQD (reference sequence). This chain's CDR3 is CASSARAGGTDTQYF. In DNA, the CDR3 is TGCGCCAGCAGTGCAAGAGCGGGGGGCACAGATACGCAGTATTTT.